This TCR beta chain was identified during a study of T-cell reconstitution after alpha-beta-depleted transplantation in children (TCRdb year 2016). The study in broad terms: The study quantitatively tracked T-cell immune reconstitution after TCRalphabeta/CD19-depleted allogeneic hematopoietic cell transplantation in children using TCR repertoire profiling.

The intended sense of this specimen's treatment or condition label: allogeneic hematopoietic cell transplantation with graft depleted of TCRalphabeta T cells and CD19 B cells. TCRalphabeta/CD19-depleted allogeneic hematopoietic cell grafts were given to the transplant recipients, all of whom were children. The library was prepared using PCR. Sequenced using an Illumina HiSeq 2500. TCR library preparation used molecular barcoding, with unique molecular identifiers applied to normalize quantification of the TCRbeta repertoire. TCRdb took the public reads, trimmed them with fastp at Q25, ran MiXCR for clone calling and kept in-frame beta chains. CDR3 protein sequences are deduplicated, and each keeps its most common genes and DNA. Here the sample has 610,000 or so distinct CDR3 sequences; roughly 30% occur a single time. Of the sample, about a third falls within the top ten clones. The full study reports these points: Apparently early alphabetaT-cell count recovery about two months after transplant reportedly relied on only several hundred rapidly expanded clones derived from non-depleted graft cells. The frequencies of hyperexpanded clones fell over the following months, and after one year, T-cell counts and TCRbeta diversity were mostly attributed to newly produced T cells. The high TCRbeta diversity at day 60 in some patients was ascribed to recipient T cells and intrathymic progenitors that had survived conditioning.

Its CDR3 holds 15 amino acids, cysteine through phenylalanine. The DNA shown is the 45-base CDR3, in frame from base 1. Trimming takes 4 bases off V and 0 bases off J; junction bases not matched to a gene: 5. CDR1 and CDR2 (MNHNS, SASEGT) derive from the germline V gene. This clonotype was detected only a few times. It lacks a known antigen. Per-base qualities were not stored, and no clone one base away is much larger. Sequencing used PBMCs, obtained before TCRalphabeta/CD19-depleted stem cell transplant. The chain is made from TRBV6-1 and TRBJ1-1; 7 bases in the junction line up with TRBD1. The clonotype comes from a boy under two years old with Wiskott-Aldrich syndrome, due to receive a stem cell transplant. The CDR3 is CASSGLDRLNTEAFF. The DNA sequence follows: TGTGCCAGCAGTGGATTGGACAGGTTGAACACTGAAGCTTTCTTT.